These T cell receptor beta chains were read from a single sample in a study of T-cell reconstitution after alpha-beta-depleted transplantation in children. TCRdb passed the PCR reads through MiXCR, listing each CDR3 protein once. The sample has about 980,000 distinct CDR3 sequences, roughly 29% seen once. Specimen: PBMCs, mostly from graft donor cells, collected 360 days after TCRalphabeta/CD19-depleted stem cell transplant. These receptors came from a boy younger than two who had a stem cell transplant for SCID, so the T cells may come from the graft donor. Both conserved end residues are trimmed from each CDR3. D genes are given only for firm matches.

d_gene | v_gene | CDR3aa
. | TRBV12-3/TRBV12-4 | ASNGPWGQPQH
. | TRBV7-2 | ASSGGRGSRDIQY
TRBD1 | TRBV7-8 | ASSSWDRGHEKLF
TRBD1 | TRBV13 | ASRETGNGGYGYT
. | TRBV4-1 | ASSHPTELWGYT
TRBD1 | TRBV28 | ASSWRDRTNEKLF
. | TRBV6-5 | ASSRGAEQF
TRBD1 | TRBV12-3/TRBV12-4 | ASREQGASNQPQH
TRBD1 | TRBV7-8 | ASSLRDSPLAKNIQY
. | TRBV15 | ATSRDMGGELF
. | TRBV16 | ASSQYVGRGNTEAF
TRBD2 | TRBV6-1 | ASSTLAGGTGELF
TRBD2 | TRBV2 | ASRGLGGQETQY
TRBD2 | TRBV20-1 | SAMSGGAADTQY
TRBD1 | TRBV7-9 | ASSDGTVNQPQH
TRBD2 | TRBV15 | ATSGYIGGSSYNEQF
. | TRBV2 | ASSGRSGVADTQY
. | TRBV28 | ASSLEVQLNTEAF
TRBD1 | TRBV28 | ASSFLGGSQPQH
. | TRBV12-3/TRBV12-4 | ASIPWGGATGELF
. | TRBV6-1 | ASSKGTLSYEQY
TRBD1 | TRBV12-3/TRBV12-4 | ASSILGTGSRLGEQF
. | TRBV4-3 | ASSQVGVQF
. | TRBV20-1 | SASREAGELF
. | TRBV29-1 | SGGTSKQY
TRBD1 | TRBV28 | ASKGAQGALSQQY
. | TRBV7-9 | ASTAQGNYGYT
. | TRBV28 | ASSFAGIGYT
. | TRBV5-1 | ASSGGGSPYEQY
TRBD1 | TRBV7-8 | ASSVGTGRSGTEAF
TRBD1 | TRBV12-3/TRBV12-4 | ASNDRDYGYT
. | TRBV4-2 | ASSPLRGIETQY
. | TRBV29-1 | SVEVGHQAPQY
. | TRBV20-1 | SAPSVRSTDTQY
TRBD2 | TRBV7-7 | ASSLGAGGLNEQF
. | TRBV2 | ASSAYPLDAKNIQY
TRBD1 | TRBV19 | ASTRDSFNEKLF
. | TRBV20-1 | SARDGFGGGLPYNEQF
TRBD2 | TRBV29-1 | SVGRELAGGRTDTQN
. | TRBV6-5 | ASSYSVVDLGEQF
TRBD1 | TRBV27 | ASSPRQGGLYGYT